Reported below is one T cell receptor (beta chain). Its antigen is not known. A junction end diverges from the germline sequence, so it may reflect a read error. The data originate from a study of Ad26.COV2.S vaccination and SARS-CoV-2 variants. Turning to the study itself: In the study, Ad26.COV2.S was injected intramuscularly once, or twice 56 days apart.

Clones were sequenced by immunoSEQ multiplex PCR, and TCRdb holds only the in-frame ones, with some missing. The sample has under 550,000 clones; more than 80% are singletons. Treatment given: about 20 received Ad26.COV2.S at low or high dose, single or two shots; about 5 received placebo; per-sample allocation not given. Specimen acquisition occurred on day 63 following the initial vaccine or placebo injection. The CDR3 runs 11 residues. The germline V gene has CDR1 KGHDR and CDR2 SFDVKD. Study-wide points: Analytic work on TCR breadth and depth might have understated the full extent of total T cell responses.

The sequence was obtained from a person aged 18-65 years who received the Ad26.COV2.S COVID-19 vaccine or a placebo. The chain combines TRBV24-1 with TRBJ2-4; TRBD2 matches at 7 bases. The starting material was peripheral blood, obtained in a trial of Ad26.COV2.S vaccine versus placebo. The CDR3 spells CANLNKREPPF. In nucleotides, the CDR3 is TGTGCCAACCTCAACAAGCGGGAACCACCCTTC.